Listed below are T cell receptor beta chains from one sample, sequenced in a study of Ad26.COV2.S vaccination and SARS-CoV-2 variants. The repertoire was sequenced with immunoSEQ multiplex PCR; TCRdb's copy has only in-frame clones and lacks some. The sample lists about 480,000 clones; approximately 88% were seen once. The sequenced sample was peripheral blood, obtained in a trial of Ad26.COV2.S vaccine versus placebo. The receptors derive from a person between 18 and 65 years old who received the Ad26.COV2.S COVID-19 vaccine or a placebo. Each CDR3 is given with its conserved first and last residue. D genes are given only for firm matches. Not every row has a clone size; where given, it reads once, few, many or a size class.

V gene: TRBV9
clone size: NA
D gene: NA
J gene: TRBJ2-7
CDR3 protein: CASSALLSVGRSEQYF
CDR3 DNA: TGTGCCAGCAGCGCCCTACTTTCGGTCGGAAGGAGCGAGCAGTACTTC

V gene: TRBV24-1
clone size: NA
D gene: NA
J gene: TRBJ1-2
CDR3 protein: CATSDPTGTGMGYTF
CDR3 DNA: TGTGCCACCAGTGACCCGACCGGGACCGGGATGGGCTACACCTTC

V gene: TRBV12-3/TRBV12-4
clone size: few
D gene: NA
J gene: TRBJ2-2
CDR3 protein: CASRGAWGELFF
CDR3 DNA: TGTGCCAGCCGGGGGGCATGGGGGGAGCTGTTTTTT

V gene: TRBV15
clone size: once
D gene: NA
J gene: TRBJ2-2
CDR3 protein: CATSRPPGKNTGELFF
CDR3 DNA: TGTGCCACCAGCAGACCCCCCGGGAAAAACACCGGGGAGCTGTTTTTT

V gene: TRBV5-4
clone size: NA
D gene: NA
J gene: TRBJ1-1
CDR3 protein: CASSAATEAFF
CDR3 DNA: TGTGCCAGCAGCGCGGCAACTGAAGCTTTCTTT

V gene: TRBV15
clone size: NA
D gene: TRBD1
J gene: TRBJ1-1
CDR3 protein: CATSRGGGYTEAFF
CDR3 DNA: TGTGCCACCAGCAGAGGAGGGGGCTACACTGAAGCTTTCTTT

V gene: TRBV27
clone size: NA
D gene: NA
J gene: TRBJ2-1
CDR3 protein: CASSSSVGRRNEQFF
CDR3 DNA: TGTGCCAGCAGTTCCTCGGTGGGGCGCAGAAATGAGCAGTTCTTC

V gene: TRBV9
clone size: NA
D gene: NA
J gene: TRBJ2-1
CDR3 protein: CASSVGSGGVNEQFF
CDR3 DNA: TGTGCCAGCAGCGTAGGGTCAGGGGGGGTCAATGAGCAGTTCTTC

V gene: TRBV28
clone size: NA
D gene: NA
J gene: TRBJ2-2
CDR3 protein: CASSLTGGTGELFF
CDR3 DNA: TGTGCCAGCAGTTTAACAGGAGGCACCGGGGAGCTGTTTTTT

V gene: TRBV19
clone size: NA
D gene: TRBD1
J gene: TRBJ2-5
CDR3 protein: CASRKQGALSETQYF
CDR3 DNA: TGTGCCAGTAGGAAGCAGGGGGCGCTTTCCGAGACCCAGTACTTC

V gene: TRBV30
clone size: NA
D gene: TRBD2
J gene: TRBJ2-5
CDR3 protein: CAWSTEAGGRGETQYF
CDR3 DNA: TGTGCCTGGAGCACAGAGGCGGGGGGCAGGGGAGAGACCCAGTACTTC

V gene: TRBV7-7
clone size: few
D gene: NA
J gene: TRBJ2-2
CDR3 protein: CASSLVSGNTGELFF
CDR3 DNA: TGTGCTAGCAGCTTAGTTAGCGGGAACACCGGGGAGCTGTTTTTT

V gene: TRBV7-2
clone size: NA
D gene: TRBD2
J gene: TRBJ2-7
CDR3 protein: CASSFRRTSGIQYEQYF
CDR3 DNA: TGTGCCAGCAGCTTTCGTAGGACTAGCGGGATACAATACGAGCAGTACTTC

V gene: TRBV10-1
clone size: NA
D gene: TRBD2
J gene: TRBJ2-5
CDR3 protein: CASRAGLAGGGAQETQYF
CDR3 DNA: TGCGCCAGCAGGGCTGGACTAGCGGGAGGAGGTGCCCAAGAGACCCAGTACTTC

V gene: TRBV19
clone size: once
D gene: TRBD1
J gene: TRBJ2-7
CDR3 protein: CASRGQGPYYEQYF
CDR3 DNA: TGTGCCAGTAGGGGACAGGGGCCCTATTACGAGCAGTACTTC

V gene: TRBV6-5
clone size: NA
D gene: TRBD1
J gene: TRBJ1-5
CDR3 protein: CASSRQGPGQPQHF
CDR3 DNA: TGTGCCAGCAGTAGACAGGGGCCCGGTCAGCCCCAGCATTTT

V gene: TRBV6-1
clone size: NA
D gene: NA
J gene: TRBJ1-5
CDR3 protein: CASSERGDQPQHF
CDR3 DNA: TGTGCCAGCAGTGAAAGGGGGGATCAGCCCCAGCATTTT

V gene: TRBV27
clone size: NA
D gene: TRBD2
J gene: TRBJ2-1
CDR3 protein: CASSKAGGNHNEQFF
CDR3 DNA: TGTGCCAGCAGTAAAGCGGGAGGAAATCACAATGAGCAGTTCTTC

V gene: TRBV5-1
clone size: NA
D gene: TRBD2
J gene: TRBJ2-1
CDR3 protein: CASTASGGAYNEQFF
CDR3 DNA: TGCGCCAGCACCGCTAGCGGGGGAGCTTACAATGAGCAGTTCTTC

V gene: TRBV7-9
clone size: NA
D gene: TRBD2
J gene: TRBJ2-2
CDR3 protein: CASSLRRLAGVGTGELFF
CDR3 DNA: TGTGCCAGCAGCTTACGACGCCTAGCGGGAGTAGGGACCGGGGAGCTGTTTTTT

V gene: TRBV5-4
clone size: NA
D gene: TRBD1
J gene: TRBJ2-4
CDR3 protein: CASSPPGQPLNIQYF
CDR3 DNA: TGTGCCAGCAGCCCGCCGGGACAGCCGCTCAACATTCAGTACTTC

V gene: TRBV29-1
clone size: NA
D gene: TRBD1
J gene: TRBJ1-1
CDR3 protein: CSGDRGSRTEAFF
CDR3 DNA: TGCAGCGGCGACAGGGGCTCGCGCACTGAAGCTTTCTTT

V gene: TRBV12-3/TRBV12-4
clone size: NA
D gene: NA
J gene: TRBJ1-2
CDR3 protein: CASSLNNYGYTF
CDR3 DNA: TGTGCCAGCAGTTTAAATAACTATGGCTACACCTTC

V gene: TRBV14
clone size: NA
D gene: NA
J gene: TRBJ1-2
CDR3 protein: CASSSNLYGYTF
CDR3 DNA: TGTGCCAGCAGCTCAAATCTGTATGGCTACACCTTC

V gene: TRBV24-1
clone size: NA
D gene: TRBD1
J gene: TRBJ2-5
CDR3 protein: CATGLGQGVGETQYF
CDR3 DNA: TGTGCCACCGGTCTGGGACAGGGGGTTGGAGAGACCCAGTACTTC

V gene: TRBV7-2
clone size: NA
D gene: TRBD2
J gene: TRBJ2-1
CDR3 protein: CASSTHPSGLNYNEQFF
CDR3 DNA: TGTGCCAGCAGCACCCACCCGTCGGGACTAAACTACAATGAGCAGTTCTTC

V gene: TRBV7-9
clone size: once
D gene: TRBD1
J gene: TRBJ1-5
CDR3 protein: CASSLDGGDSQPQHF
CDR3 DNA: TGTGCCAGCAGCTTAGACGGGGGGGACAGTCAGCCCCAGCATTTT

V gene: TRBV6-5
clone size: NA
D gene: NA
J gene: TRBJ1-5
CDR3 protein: CASRPLGGAFQPQHF
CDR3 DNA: TGTGCCAGCAGACCCCTGGGGGGCGCGTTTCAGCCCCAGCATTTT

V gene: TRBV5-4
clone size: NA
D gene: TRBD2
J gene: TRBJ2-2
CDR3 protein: CASSSRLAQAGELFF
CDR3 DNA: TGTGCCAGCAGTTCCCGACTAGCCCAGGCCGGGGAGCTGTTTTTT

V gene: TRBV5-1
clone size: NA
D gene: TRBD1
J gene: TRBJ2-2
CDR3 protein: CASSFRGLNTGELFF
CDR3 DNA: TGCGCCAGCAGCTTCAGGGGGCTAAACACCGGGGAGCTGTTTTTT

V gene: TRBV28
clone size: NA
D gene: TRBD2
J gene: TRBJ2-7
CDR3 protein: CASSLPGGPSEQYF
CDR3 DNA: TGTGCCAGCAGTTTACCGGGAGGGCCATCCGAGCAGTACTTC

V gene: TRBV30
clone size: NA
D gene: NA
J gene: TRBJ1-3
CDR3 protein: CASALYGPGNTIYF
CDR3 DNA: TGTGCCTCGGCCCTGTATGGGCCTGGAAACACCATATATTTT

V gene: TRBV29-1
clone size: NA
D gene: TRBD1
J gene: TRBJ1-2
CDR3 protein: CSVPTGVSNYGYTF
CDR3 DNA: TGCAGCGTTCCAACAGGGGTTTCTAACTATGGCTACACCTTC

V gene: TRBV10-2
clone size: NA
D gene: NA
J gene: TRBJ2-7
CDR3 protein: CASSSYYEQYF
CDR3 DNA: TGCGCCAGCAGCTCTTACTACGAGCAGTACTTC

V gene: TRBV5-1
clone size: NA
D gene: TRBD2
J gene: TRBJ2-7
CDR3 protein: CASSVAGPYEQYF
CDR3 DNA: TGCGCCAGCAGTGTAGCGGGCCCCTACGAGCAGTACTTC

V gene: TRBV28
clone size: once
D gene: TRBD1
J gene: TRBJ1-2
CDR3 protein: CASRTPRDSYGYTF
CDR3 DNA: TGTGCCAGCCGTACACCAAGGGACAGCTATGGCTACACCTTC

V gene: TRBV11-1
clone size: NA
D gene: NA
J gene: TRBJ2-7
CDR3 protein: CASSSHMQQGRYEQYF
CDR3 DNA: TGTGCCAGCAGCTCCCATATGCAACAGGGAAGGTACGAGCAGTACTTC

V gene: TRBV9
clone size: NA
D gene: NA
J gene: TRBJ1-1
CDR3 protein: CASSVASRGTEAFF
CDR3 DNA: TGTGCCAGCAGCGTAGCTTCGCGGGGGACTGAAGCTTTCTTT

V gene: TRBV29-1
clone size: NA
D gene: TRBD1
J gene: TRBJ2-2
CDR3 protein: CSVEAWGQGAVKLFF
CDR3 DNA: TGCAGCGTTGAAGCCTGGGGACAGGGGGCCGTCAAGCTGTTTTTT

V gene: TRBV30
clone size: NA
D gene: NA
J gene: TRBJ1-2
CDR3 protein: CAWSVGDTALYGYTF
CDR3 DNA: TGTGCCTGGAGTGTAGGGGACACAGCCCTCTATGGCTACACCTTC

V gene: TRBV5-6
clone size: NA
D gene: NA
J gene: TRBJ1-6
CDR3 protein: CASSLWSGLNSPLHF
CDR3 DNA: TGTGCCAGCAGCTTGTGGTCAGGGCTTAATTCACCCCTCCACTTT

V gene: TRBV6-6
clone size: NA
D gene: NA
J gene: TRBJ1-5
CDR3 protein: CAGSGYPGGPQHF
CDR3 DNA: TGTGCCGGCTCAGGGTACCCCGGGGGGCCCCAGCATTTT

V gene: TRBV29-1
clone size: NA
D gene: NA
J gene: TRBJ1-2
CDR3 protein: CSGGQGYGYTF
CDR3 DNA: TGCAGCGGGGGACAAGGGTATGGCTACACCTTC

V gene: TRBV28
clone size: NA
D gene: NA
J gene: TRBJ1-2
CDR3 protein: CASSLVGQGQYGYTF
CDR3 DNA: TGTGCCAGCAGTTTAGTCGGGCAGGGTCAGTATGGCTACACCTTC

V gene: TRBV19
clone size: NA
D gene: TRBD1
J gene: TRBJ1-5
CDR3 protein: CASNSLDREEGQPQHF
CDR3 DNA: TGTGCCAGTAACTCACTAGACAGGGAAGAAGGCCAGCCCCAGCATTTT

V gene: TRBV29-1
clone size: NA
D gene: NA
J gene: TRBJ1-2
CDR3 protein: CSVSQGVNYGYTF
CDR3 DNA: TGCAGCGTGTCCCAGGGTGTGAACTATGGCTACACCTTC

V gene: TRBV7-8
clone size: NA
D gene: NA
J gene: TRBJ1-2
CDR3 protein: CASSLMSSPIAYTF
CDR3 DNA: TGTGCCAGCAGCTTAATGTCGTCACCGATTGCCTACACCTTC

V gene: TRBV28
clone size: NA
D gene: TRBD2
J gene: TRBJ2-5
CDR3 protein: CASSLAGGNRWAQYF
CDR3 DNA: TGTGCCAGCAGTTTAGCGGGGGGCAATAGATGGGCCCAGTACTTC

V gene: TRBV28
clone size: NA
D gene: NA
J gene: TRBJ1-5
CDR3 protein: CASRPDDQPQHF
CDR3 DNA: TGTGCCAGCAGGCCTGACGATCAGCCCCAGCATTTT

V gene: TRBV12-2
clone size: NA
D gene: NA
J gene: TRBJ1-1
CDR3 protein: CASRPGTAFF
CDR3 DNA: TGTGCAAGTCGCCCGGGGACAGCTTTCTTT

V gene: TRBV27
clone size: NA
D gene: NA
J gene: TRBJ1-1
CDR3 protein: CASRDSRRTEAFF
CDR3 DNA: TGTGCCAGCAGAGACTCCCGGCGGACTGAAGCTTTCTTT

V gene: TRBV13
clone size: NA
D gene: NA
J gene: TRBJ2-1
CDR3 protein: CASSFGGPPGQFF
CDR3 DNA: TGTGCCAGCAGCTTTGGCGGCCCGCCTGGGCAGTTCTTC

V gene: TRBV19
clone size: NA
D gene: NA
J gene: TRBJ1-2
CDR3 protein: CASSDRSNYGYTF
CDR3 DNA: TGTGCCAGTAGTGACCGCTCTAACTATGGCTACACCTTC

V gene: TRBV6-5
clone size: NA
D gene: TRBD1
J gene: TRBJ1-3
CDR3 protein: CASRRQGDGNTIYF
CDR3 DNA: TGTGCCAGCAGGAGACAGGGGGATGGAAACACCATATATTTT

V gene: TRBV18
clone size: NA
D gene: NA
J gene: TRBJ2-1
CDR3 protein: CASSSRLVAATYNEQFF
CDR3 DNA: TGTGCCAGCTCATCCCGATTGGTGGCGGCTACCTACAATGAGCAGTTCTTC

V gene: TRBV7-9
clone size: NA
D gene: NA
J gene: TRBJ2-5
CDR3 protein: CASSLGWTQETQYF
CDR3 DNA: TGTGCCAGCAGCTTAGGGTGGACACAAGAGACCCAGTACTTC

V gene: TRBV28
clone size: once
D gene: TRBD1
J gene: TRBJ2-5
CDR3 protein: CASSPTGVRETQYF
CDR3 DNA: TGTGCCAGCAGTCCAACAGGGGTCCGGGAGACCCAGTACTTC

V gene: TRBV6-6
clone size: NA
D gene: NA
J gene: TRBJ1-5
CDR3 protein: CASEDGGPNQPQHF
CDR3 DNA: TGTGCCAGCGAAGATGGCGGGCCCAATCAGCCCCAGCATTTT

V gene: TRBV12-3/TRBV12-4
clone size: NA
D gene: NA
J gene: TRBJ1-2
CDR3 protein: CASSLVRFYGYTF
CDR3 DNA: TGTGCCAGCAGTTTGGTCAGATTCTATGGCTACACCTTC